The present entry profiles one T cell receptor (beta chain) with its context. These data originate in a study of T cells expressing NK-cell markers. From the 5' RACE reads, TCRdb lists one entry per CDR3 protein and no DNA. Across approximately 420,000 distinct CDR3 sequences, the top ten clones capture around a tenth of the sample. Germline V lookup: CDR1 MNHEY, CDR2 SMNVEV (reference sequence). The CDR3 covers 17 residues. Sequenced: blood T cells: a sorted CD56 or NKG2C T cell subset, CD4+ or CD8+ T cells, or bulk PBMC T cells (not recorded which). The sequence was obtained from a woman in her fifties or sixties in good health. This chain connects TRBV27 to TRBJ2-3; absent DNA, TCRdb's TRBD1 call cannot be checked. CDR3 region: CASSFAGVVGSTDTQYF.